These T cell receptor beta chains were read from a single sample in a study of type 1 and type 2 diabetes patients. TCRdb passed the multiplex PCR reads through MiXCR, listing each CDR3 protein once. The repertoire includes about 270,000 distinct CDR3 sequences, roughly 48% of them detected once, and around 13% sits in the top ten. Sequenced material: peripheral blood mononuclear cells (PBMCs). All receptors come from a man aged 18 to 35 with type 2 diabetes. CDR3s include the opening cysteine and the closing phenylalanine or tryptophan. The order of the fields is D gene, clone size, V gene, CDR3 length, J gene, CDR3 protein, CDR3 DNA. A D gene is named only where the DNA matches it firmly. Only some rows state a clone size, as once, few, many or a class for expanded clones.

D: .
size: .
V: TRBV5-5
length: 15
J: TRBJ2-5
CDR3: CASSLAWSRGKTQYF
DNA: TGTGCCAGCAGCTTGGCCTGGAGTAGGGGCAAGACCCAGTACTTC

D: .
size: few
V: TRBV28
length: 12
J: TRBJ2-7
CDR3: CASSLGPEDQYF
DNA: TGTGCCAGCAGTTTGGGACCTGAAGACCAGTACTTC

D: TRBD2
size: .
V: TRBV20-1
length: 15
J: TRBJ2-7
CDR3: CSARGELAASYEQYF
DNA: TGCAGTGCTAGAGGGGAACTAGCGGCCTCCTACGAGCAGTACTTC

D: .
size: .
V: TRBV6-1
length: 15
J: TRBJ2-7
CDR3: CASSLWGEGLYEQYF
DNA: TGTGCCAGCAGCCTCTGGGGGGAAGGCCTCTACGAGCAGTACTTC

D: TRBD1
size: few
V: TRBV7-2
length: 15
J: TRBJ1-1
CDR3: CASTLGYRGSTEAFF
DNA: TGTGCCAGCACCTTAGGTTACAGGGGGTCTACTGAAGCTTTCTTT

D: .
size: .
V: TRBV20-1
length: 14
J: TRBJ2-7
CDR3: CSAKGAKGMEKQYF
DNA: TGCAGTGCTAAGGGTGCCAAGGGTATGGAGAAGCAGTACTTC

D: .
size: .
V: TRBV12-3/TRBV12-4
length: 15
J: TRBJ1-1
CDR3: CASSLRDPMNTEAFF
DNA: TGTGCCAGCAGTTTACGGGACCCTATGAACACTGAAGCTTTCTTT

D: .
size: few
V: TRBV18
length: 13
J: TRBJ2-3
CDR3: CASSPTSTDTQYF
DNA: TGTGCCAGCTCACCGACTAGCACAGATACGCAGTATTTT

D: TRBD1
size: .
V: TRBV25-1
length: 17
J: TRBJ1-1
CDR3: CASSDPRTGSGLTEAFF
DNA: TGTGCCAGCAGTGATCCCAGGACAGGGAGCGGACTCACTGAAGCTTTCTTT

D: .
size: .
V: TRBV6-2/TRBV6-3
length: 14
J: TRBJ1-2
CDR3: CASSQVGGYYGYTF
DNA: TGTGCCAGCAGCCAGGTTGGGGGTTACTATGGCTACACCTTC

D: .
size: .
V: TRBV13
length: 12
J: TRBJ2-3
CDR3: CASSAGADTQYF
DNA: TGTGCCAGCAGCGCAGGGGCAGATACGCAGTATTTT

D: TRBD1
size: .
V: TRBV10-3
length: 17
J: TRBJ2-1
CDR3: CAIRGRGGQGISNEQFF
DNA: TGTGCCATCAGGGGAAGGGGGGGACAGGGGATAAGCAATGAGCAGTTCTTC

D: .
size: few
V: TRBV19
length: 14
J: TRBJ2-3
CDR3: CASSIGQFTDTQYF
DNA: TGTGCCAGTAGTATCGGGCAGTTCACAGATACGCAGTATTTT

D: TRBD2
size: few
V: TRBV19
length: 15
J: TRBJ2-7
CDR3: CASSARLAGGYEQYF
DNA: TGTGCCAGTAGTGCAAGACTAGCGGGAGGGTACGAGCAGTACTTC

D: .
size: .
V: TRBV10-3
length: 15
J: TRBJ1-1
CDR3: CAISDPAAGTGEAFF
DNA: TGTGCCATCAGTGATCCTGCCGCAGGGACTGGTGAAGCTTTCTTT

D: .
size: .
V: TRBV10-2
length: 13
J: TRBJ2-5
CDR3: CASNRAKWETQYF
DNA: TGTGCCAGCAACAGGGCCAAGTGGGAGACCCAGTACTTC

D: .
size: few
V: TRBV4-2
length: 16
J: TRBJ1-6
CDR3: CASSQVGEGSHSPLHF
DNA: TGTGCCAGCAGCCAAGTCGGGGAGGGTTCGCATTCACCCCTCCACTTT

D: TRBD1
size: .
V: TRBV5-1
length: 16
J: TRBJ1-4
CDR3: CASSLDRGGSYEKLFF
DNA: TGCGCCAGCAGCTTGGACAGGGGAGGAAGCTATGAAAAACTGTTTTTT

D: .
size: .
V: TRBV18
length: 12
J: TRBJ2-7
CDR3: CASSQGGDEQYF
DNA: TGTGCCAGCTCACAAGGTGGGGACGAGCAGTACTTC

D: TRBD1
size: .
V: TRBV12-5
length: 20
J: TRBJ2-3
CDR3: CASGRFRDRGRGVVADTQYF
DNA: TGTGCTAGTGGCCGTTTCCGGGACAGGGGTAGGGGTGTTGTGGCAGATACGCAGTATTTT

D: .
size: few
V: TRBV20-1
length: 13
J: TRBJ1-5
CDR3: CSAMWQGNEPQHF
DNA: TGCAGTGCTATGTGGCAGGGCAACGAGCCCCAGCATTTT

D: TRBD1
size: .
V: TRBV5-1
length: 14
J: TRBJ2-7
CDR3: CASSGSTGGYEQYF
DNA: TGCGCCAGCAGTGGATCGACAGGGGGGTACGAGCAGTACTTC

D: .
size: few
V: TRBV27
length: 16
J: TRBJ2-5
CDR3: CASMTLDPGGGVTQYF
DNA: TGTGCCAGCATGACCCTCGATCCAGGCGGAGGGGTGACCCAGTACTTC

D: TRBD1
size: .
V: TRBV20-1
length: 14
J: TRBJ2-3
CDR3: CSVSQGAMTDTQYF
DNA: TGCAGCGTGTCACAGGGGGCGATGACAGATACGCAGTATTTT

D: .
size: .
V: TRBV9
length: 14
J: TRBJ1-5
CDR3: CASSVALEGQPQHF
DNA: TGTGCCAGCAGCGTAGCACTTGAGGGACAGCCCCAGCATTTT

D: .
size: .
V: TRBV6-2/TRBV6-3
length: 17
J: TRBJ2-7
CDR3: CASSYPLSRPGLYEQYF
DNA: TGTGCCAGCAGTTACCCATTATCTCGGCCAGGTCTCTACGAGCAGTACTTC

D: TRBD2
size: .
V: TRBV25-1
length: 17
J: TRBJ2-3
CDR3: CASSPGTSGKRTDTQYF
DNA: TGTGCCAGCAGCCCCGGGACTAGCGGAAAACGCACAGATACGCAGTATTTT

D: .
size: few
V: TRBV27
length: 14
J: TRBJ1-4
CDR3: CASSSGGGSEKLFF
DNA: TGTGCCAGCAGTTCGGGGGGTGGAAGTGAAAAACTGTTTTTT

D: TRBD2
size: .
V: TRBV7-2
length: 17
J: TRBJ2-7
CDR3: CASSFRTSGGRNYEQYF
DNA: TGTGCCAGCAGCTTCCGGACTAGCGGGGGGCGTAATTACGAGCAGTACTTC

D: .
size: .
V: TRBV5-1
length: 17
J: TRBJ1-6
CDR3: CASSLAGVTGRDSPLHF
DNA: TGCGCCAGCAGCTTGGCCGGTGTCACAGGAAGGGATTCACCCCTCCACTTT

D: .
size: .
V: TRBV20-1
length: 15
J: TRBJ1-4
CDR3: CSARDHAAANEKLFF
DNA: TGCAGTGCTAGAGATCACGCTGCGGCTAATGAAAAACTGTTTTTT

D: .
size: .
V: TRBV7-2
length: 15
J: TRBJ2-1
CDR3: CASSPDSTPYNEQFF
DNA: TGTGCCAGCAGCCCCGACTCCACCCCCTACAATGAGCAGTTCTTC

D: .
size: .
V: TRBV5-1
length: 14
J: TRBJ1-1
CDR3: CASKVLGEDTEAFF
DNA: TGCGCCAGCAAGGTTTTAGGGGAGGACACTGAAGCTTTCTTT

D: .
size: .
V: TRBV30
length: 16
J: TRBJ2-6
CDR3: CAWSSTSGVGANVLTF
DNA: TGTGCCTGGAGTTCCACCTCAGGGGTTGGGGCCAACGTCCTGACTTTC

D: .
size: .
V: TRBV14
length: 13
J: TRBJ2-7
CDR3: CASSPRTSYEQYF
DNA: TGTGCCAGCAGTCCTAGGACGTCGTACGAGCAGTACTTC